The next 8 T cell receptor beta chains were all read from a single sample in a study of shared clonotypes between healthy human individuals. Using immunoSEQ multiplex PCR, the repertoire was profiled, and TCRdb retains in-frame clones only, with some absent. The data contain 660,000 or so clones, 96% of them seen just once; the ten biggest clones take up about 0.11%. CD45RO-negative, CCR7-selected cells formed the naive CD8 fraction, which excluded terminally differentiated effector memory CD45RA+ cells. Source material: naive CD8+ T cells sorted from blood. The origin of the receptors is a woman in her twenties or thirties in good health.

The DNA of the CDR3 is TGTGCCAGCAGCCGCGGGACAGCCCAAGAGACCCAGTACTTC. Its translation: CASSRGTAQETQYF. This chain connects TRBV7-9 to TRBJ2-5; maybe TRBD1 (7 bases). Germline V gene sequence: CDR1 SEHNR, CDR2 FQNEAQ (reference sequence). Deletions cut 5 bases from V and 1 base from J, with 11 bases between. This CDR3 is built from 14 residues.

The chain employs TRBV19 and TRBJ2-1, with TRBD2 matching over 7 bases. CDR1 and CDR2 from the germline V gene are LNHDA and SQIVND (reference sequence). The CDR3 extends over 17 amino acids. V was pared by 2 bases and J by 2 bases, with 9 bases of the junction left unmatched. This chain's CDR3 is CASSIFMSAGAYNEQFF. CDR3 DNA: TGTGCCAGTAGTATATTCATGTCGGCGGGGGCCTACAATGAGCAGTTCTTC.

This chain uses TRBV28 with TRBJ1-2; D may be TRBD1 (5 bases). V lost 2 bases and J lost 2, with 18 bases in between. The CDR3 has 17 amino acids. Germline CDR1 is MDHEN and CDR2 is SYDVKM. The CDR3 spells CASSLEERWTPNYGYTF. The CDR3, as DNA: TGTGCCAGCAGTTTAGAGGAACGGTGGACACCAAACTATGGCTACACCTTC.

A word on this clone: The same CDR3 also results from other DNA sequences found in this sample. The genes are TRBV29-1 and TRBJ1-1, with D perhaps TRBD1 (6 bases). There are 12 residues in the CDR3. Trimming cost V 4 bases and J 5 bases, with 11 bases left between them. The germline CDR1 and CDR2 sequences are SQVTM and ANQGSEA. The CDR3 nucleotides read TGCAGCGTTGTAGGGGGGCGAACTGAAGCTTTCTTT. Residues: CSVVGGRTEAFF.

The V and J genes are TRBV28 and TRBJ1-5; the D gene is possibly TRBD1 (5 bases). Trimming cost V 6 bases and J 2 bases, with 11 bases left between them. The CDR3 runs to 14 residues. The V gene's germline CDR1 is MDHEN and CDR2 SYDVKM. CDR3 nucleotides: TGTGCCAGCAGGATCGCGGGGGGCAATCAGCCCCAGCATTTT. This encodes CASRIAGGNQPQHF.

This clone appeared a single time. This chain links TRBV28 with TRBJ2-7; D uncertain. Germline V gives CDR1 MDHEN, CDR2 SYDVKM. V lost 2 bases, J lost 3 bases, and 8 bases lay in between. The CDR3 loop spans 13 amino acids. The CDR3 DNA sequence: TGTGCCAGCAGTTTAGGGTCAGACTACGAGCAGTACTTC. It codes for CASSLGSDYEQYF.

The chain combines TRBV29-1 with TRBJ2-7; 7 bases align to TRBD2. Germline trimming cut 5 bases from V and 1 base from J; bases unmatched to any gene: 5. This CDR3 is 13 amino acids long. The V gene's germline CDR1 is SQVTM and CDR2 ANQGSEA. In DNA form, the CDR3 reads TGCAGCGTTTATAGCGGGTCTTCCTACGAGCAGTACTTC. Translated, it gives CSVYSGSSYEQYF.

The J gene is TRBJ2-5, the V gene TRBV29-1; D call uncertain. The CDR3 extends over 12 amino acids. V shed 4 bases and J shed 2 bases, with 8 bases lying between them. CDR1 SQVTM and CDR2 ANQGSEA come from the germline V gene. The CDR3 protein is CSVVRGQETQYF. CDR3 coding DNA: TGCAGCGTTGTTCGAGGACAAGAGACCCAGTACTTC.